This TCR beta chain was retrieved from a study of pediatric ulcerative colitis. Study overall: Most patients had pancolitis, and two had left-sided colitis. Study-level results: Ulcerative colitis patients shared more blood-rectal clones than controls. In rectum, acute severe colitis had expanded clones and less diversity.

Rectal tissue came from one to two pinch biopsies taken at colonoscopy. Up to 500,000 reads were sequenced per sample. TCRdb keeps only in-frame clones here, not all; method: immunoSEQ multiplex PCR. The data show tens of thousands of clones, over 60% seen once. The V gene end was trimmed by 3 bases and the J gene end by 1 base; junction bases not matched to a gene: 3. This CDR3 has 15 amino acids. The germline V gene encodes CDR1 SEHNR and CDR2 FQNEAQ (reference sequence). For this clone: No antigen is known for it.

Sequenced input: gut tissue. The sequence was obtained from a boy between 10 and 17 years old with severe ulcerative colitis. J is TRBJ2-3 and V is TRBV7-9, with 8 bases matching TRBD2. In DNA form, the CDR3 reads TGTGCCAGCAGCTTCCCGGGGGGGGGCACAGATACGCAGTATTTT. Protein product: CASSFPGGGTDTQYF.